Given below is one T cell receptor (beta chain) in context. This clonotype occurred a few times. What antigen it recognizes has not been identified. No base quality values were provided; no much bigger clone lies one nucleotide off. The data derive from a study of spatial heterogeneity in lung cancer (dated by TCRdb to 2018 to 2020). Study-level background: Beta-chain transcripts were consistently detected in greater numbers than alpha-chain transcripts, which likely reflects a higher abundance of beta-chain transcripts. In the raw uncorrected reads, each unique combination of TCR and UMI appeared more than ten times on average. In non-small cell lung cancer, the study made a quantitative comparison of TCR alpha and beta repertoires among multiple tumor regions, matched nontumor lung and blood. The study linked features of the TCR repertoire to counts of nonsynonymous mutations, which were determined by whole-exome sequencing of tumor tissue. At surgery, both alpha and beta chains were TCR-sequenced in over 200 tumor regions, 63 to 80 matched nontumor lung samples and some 58 PBMC samples. Results the study describes overall, beyond this receptor: Ubiquitous expanded tumor TCRs showed up in blood more often at tumor resection than at routine follow-up. Confirming at a functional level the hypothesis that regional TCRs recognize regional mutations was considered to require additional single-cell paired TCR alpha and beta sequencing.

According to the study, the label for this sample's time point signals: sample taken at primary tumor resection. Samples were obtained from approximately 70 patients with early-stage, untreated non-small cell lung cancer from the lung TRACERx cohort. Whole RNA extracted from tumor and nontumor lung tissue, or from cryopreserved PBMC samples, was used for TCR sequencing without cell sorting. A patient was chosen for TCR sequencing only when enough RNA was available from at least two tumor regions. Library creation used 5' RACE. The sequencer listed for this sample is NextSeq 500. To allow correction of PCR and sequencing errors, the TCR library protocol tagged every TCR cDNA molecule with a unique molecular identifier. On the authors' methods: TCR identification, UMI-based error correction and CDR3 extraction were performed with Decombinator tools. TCRs above a frequency of 2 per 1,000, corresponding to the top 1% of the tumor frequency distribution, were defined as expanded. Renyi diversity was calculated using the R vegan package after each repertoire was subsampled 100 times to 5,000 TCRs. CDR3 similarity networks were constructed using string-kernel similarity of amino acid triplets, with links drawn between CDR3s whose pairwise similarity was above 0.82. The raw public reads went through TCRdb reprocessing: fastp at Q25, MiXCR clone calling, in-frame beta chains kept. CDR3 protein duplicates are merged, each entry listing the most common genes and DNA. These V and J calls rely on TCRdb rather than the paper's analysis. The sample contains under 80,000 distinct CDR3 sequences, roughly 6.4% of them found a single time. The ten largest clones add up to roughly 14% of the sample.

V is cut back by 0 bases and J by 2 bases, with 2 bases in the junction unmatched. The CDR3 starts with the cysteine, ends with the phenylalanine, and has 16 residues. Solely the CDR3 DNA is kept, with 48 bases framed from the first base. Per the germline V gene, SGHRS is the CDR1 and YFSETQ is the CDR2. Material: PBMCs, obtained at surgery. The chain was built from TRBV5-1 and TRBJ2-2, and 9 bases in between align with TRBD1. The TCR comes from a female donor with early-stage non-small cell lung cancer. CDR3 protein: CASSLGTGANTGELFF. The DNA sequence follows: TGCGCCAGCAGCTTGGGGACAGGGGCTAACACCGGGGAGCTGTTTTTT. The entire variable domain, with the stretches around the CDR3 drawn from the reference TRBV5-1 and TRBJ2-2 proteins, is KAGVTQTPRYLIKTRGQQVTLSCSPISGHRSVSWYQQTPGQGLQFLFEYFSETQRNKGNFPGRFSGRQFSNSRSEMNVSTLELGDSALYLCASSLGTGANTGELFFGEGSRLTVL.